The sequence of this TCR beta chain was determined in a study of cytomegalovirus exposure and HLA in healthy donors. About the research overall: There were 117 million unique TCR beta sequences, drawn from roughly 200 million T cells, in an earlier analysis. Overall study findings and caveats: Presence/absence results assume similar sequencing depth per donor, which may not hold. Among the sequence variants, a highly shared cluster was likely an artifact of sequencing. Reportedly, HLA-A and HLA-B alleles of most subjects were accurately predicted from TCR beta.

Trimming at V came to 3 bases and at J to 6 bases, leaving 2 bases not matched to a gene. The CDR3 spans 14 residues. CDR1 ENHRY and CDR2 SYGVKD come from the germline V gene. The study ran its PCR with 60 Vbeta and 13 Jbeta primers. TCRdb's table, derived via immunoSEQ multiplex PCR, lists solely in-frame clones and lacks some. The sample yields about 160,000 clones, 75% seen once. As to this clone: Its antigen is as yet unknown.

The sample consisted of PBMCs. This TCR was recovered from a woman between 50 and 59 years old in good health and CMV-seropositive. The chain employs TRBV10-3 and TRBJ1-6, with 7 bases that match TRBD1. This CDR3 is CAISERQGNSPLHF. CDR3 in DNA: TGTGCCATCAGTGAAAGACAGGGTAATTCACCCCTCCACTTT.